The subject of this entry is one T cell receptor (beta chain). It has no known antigen specificity. No base-level quality is on record; no much larger clone is a single base apart. The sample's treatment or condition, from its label and the paper: allogeneic hematopoietic cell transplantation with graft depleted of TCRalphabeta T cells and CD19 B cells. The children who served as transplant recipients had been given grafts of TCRalphabeta/CD19-depleted allogeneic hematopoietic cells. The library came from PCR. TCRdb records Illumina HiSeq 2500 as the sequencer. TCR library preparation used molecular barcoding, with unique molecular identifiers applied to normalize quantification of the TCRbeta repertoire. The public sequencing data were trimmed at Q25 with fastp and processed into clonotypes with MiXCR by TCRdb, which kept only in-frame beta chains. Each record represents a unique CDR3 protein, reported with the most common genes and DNA among its rows. The sample contains 540,000 or so distinct CDR3 sequences, approximately 22% of them found a single time. 13% to 15% of the sample lies in the top ten.

This sample was taken from a study of T-cell reconstitution after alpha-beta-depleted transplantation in children (dated by TCRdb to the mid-2010s). Turning to the overall study: T-cell immune reconstitution after TCRalphabeta/CD19-depleted allogeneic hematopoietic cell transplantation in children was quantitatively tracked in the study by means of TCR repertoire profiling. The investigation overall reported the following: The apparently early alphabetaT-cell count recovery about two months after transplant was reportedly dependent on only several hundred rapidly expanded clones derived from non-depleted graft cells. In some patients, the high TCRbeta diversity seen at day 60 was put down to recipient T cells and intrathymic progenitors that had survived conditioning. Over the following months the frequencies of hyperexpanded clones went down, and after one year T-cell counts and TCRbeta diversity were mostly credited to newly produced T cells.

The CDR3 goes from the cysteine to the phenylalanine over 13 residues. Just CDR3 DNA is preserved here, 39 bases in frame from base 1. V is clipped by 5 bases and J by 2 bases, and the sequence between their germline boundaries is 12 bases long. CDR1 and CDR2 (DFQATT, SNEGSKA) derive from the germline V gene (reference sequence). This receptor was obtained from a boy in the first two years of life who had a stem cell transplant for acute myeloid leukemia, so the T cells may come from the graft donor. This sample comprised PBMCs, mostly from graft donor cells, obtained 360 days after TCRalphabeta/CD19-depleted stem cell transplant. This chain is built from TRBV20-1 and TRBJ1-1, with the D gene call left open. The CDR3 has the sequence CSAHTGRNTEAFF. At the DNA level, the sequence is TGCAGTGCTCATACCGGCCGAAACACTGAAGCTTTCTTT.